A single sample gave rise to the 21 T cell receptor beta chains below, sequenced in a study of PD-1 blockade in classical Hodgkin lymphoma. Relapse after autologous stem cell transplantation occurred in every patient, and brentuximab vedotin exposure varied. The repertoire was sequenced with immunoSEQ multiplex PCR; TCRdb's copy has only in-frame clones and lacks some. The table lists 75,000 to 100,000 clones, 75% to 85% of them singletons. The sample here was peripheral blood mononuclear cells (PBMCs), taken before the second cycle of nivolumab. Receptors originate from a human donor with classical Hodgkin lymphoma.

This clone was seen only once. The V and J genes are TRBV7-3 and TRBJ2-1, with no clear D. CDR1 SGHTA and CDR2 FQGTGA come from the germline V gene. Trimming pared 5 bases from V and 7 bases from J, leaving 9 bases between. This CDR3 is built from 12 residues. The CDR3 DNA reads as TGTGCCAGCAGCGTAGACGGGAATGAGCAGTTCTTC. This gives the protein CASSVDGNEQFF. The full variable domain, rest sourced from reference TRBV7-3 and TRBJ2-1, is GAGVSQTPSNKVTEKGKYVELRCDPISGHTALYWYRQSLGQGPEFLIYFQGTGAADDSGLPNDRFFAVRPEGSVSTLKIQRTERGDSAVYLCASSVDGNEQFFGPGTRLTVL.

This chain connects TRBV7-2 to TRBJ2-7, with D unresolved. Per the germline V gene, CDR1 is SGHTA and CDR2 is FQGNSA. The V end was cut by 0 bases, the J end by 3 bases, with 9 bases between. The CDR3 extends over 14 amino acids. The CDR3 DNA follows: TGTGCCAGCAGCTTAGCGAGTAGTAACTACGAGCAGTACTTC. It encodes CASSLASSNYEQYF.

The V gene is TRBV11-2, the J gene TRBJ2-1; either TRBD1 or TRBD2 may fit D (6 bases each). The germline V and J ends were trimmed by 4 bases and 11 bases, with 15 bases remaining between them. This CDR3 is 13 amino acids long. Germline CDR1 reads SGHAT; CDR2 reads FQNNGV. The CDR3 DNA sequence: TGTGCCAGCAGCTGGGGGGCGATAGAGCAGCAGTTCTTC. Translating gives CASSWGAIEQQFF.

Only one count was recorded for this clone. V and J are TRBV7-6 and TRBJ2-1; the match to TRBD1 covers 7 bases. Trimming removed 2 bases from V and 3 bases from J; junction bases left unmatched: 13. Germline assignment: CDR1 SGHVS and CDR2 FNYEAQ. The CDR3 contains 18 residues. The CDR3 loop reads CASSLIGRQGRNYNEQFF. CDR3 nucleotides: TGTGCCAGCAGCTTAATAGGTCGACAGGGCCGAAACTACAATGAGCAGTTCTTC.

The chain's CDR3 is CASSPPSPYEQYF. CDR3 DNA: TGTGCCAGCAGCCCCCCATCTCCCTACGAGCAGTACTTC. V is TRBV7-2 and J is TRBJ2-7; D remains ambiguous. There are 13 residues in the CDR3. V was trimmed by 5 bases and J by 2 bases, leaving 10 bases between them. CDR1 and CDR2 from the germline V gene are SGHTA and FQGNSA.

The J gene is TRBJ2-3, the V gene TRBV2, with 7 positions matching TRBD2. The CDR3 has 16 amino acids. Germline loops: CDR1 SNHLY, CDR2 FYNNEI. V lost 7 bases and J lost 0; bases outside the gene matches: 10. CDR3 protein: CASMSGVGGSTDTQYF. In nucleotides, the CDR3 is TGTGCCAGCATGAGCGGTGTGGGGGGGAGCACAGATACGCAGTATTTT.

The chain couples TRBV27 to TRBJ2-7; 13 bases fit TRBD2. The J segment lost 0 bases and the V segment lost 3 bases, leaving 5 bases of the junction unmatched. This CDR3 has 17 amino acids. Germline CDR1 MNHEY, CDR2 SMNVEV (reference sequence). CDR3 residues: CASSFSRLAGGSYEQYF. DNA of the CDR3: TGTGCCAGCAGTTTTTCTCGACTAGCGGGGGGCTCCTACGAGCAGTACTTC.

V and J are TRBV19 and TRBJ1-5; 9 nucleotides align to TRBD1. The V and J ends lost 5 bases and 1 base, in that order; junction bases with no gene match: 9. This CDR3 spans 17 amino acids. Per germline, CDR1 LNHDA and CDR2 SQIVND (reference sequence). DNA for the CDR3: TGTGCCAGTAGTGTCCATATTGGGACAGGGAGCAATCAGCCCCAGCATTTT. This codes for CASSVHIGTGSNQPQHF.

Ten or more counts support this clone. V gene TRBV9 combines with J gene TRBJ2-7; 8 nucleotides match TRBD1. The V gene end was trimmed by 4 bases and the J gene end by 2 bases; junction bases not matched to a gene: 5. The CDR3 has 14 residues. The germline V gene has CDR1 SGDLS and CDR2 YYNGEE. The CDR3 DNA reads TGTGCCAGCAGCCCCGGGACAGGAGCCTACGAGCAGTACTTC. Translating it yields CASSPGTGAYEQYF.

The chain employs TRBV6-5 and TRBJ2-7; D gene ambiguous. The germline gives CDR1 MNHEY, CDR2 SVGAGI. Between the trimmed V and J ends, which lost 0 bases and 0 bases, there was a span of 9 bases. The CDR3 has 15 residues. The DNA for the CDR3 is TGTGCCAGCAGTTACTCTTCGGGTCACTCCTACGAGCAGTACTTC. Its translation: CASSYSSGHSYEQYF.

As for this clone: The sample has other DNA sequences that encode this CDR3 too. V and J are TRBV5-1 and TRBJ2-3, with TRBD1 as a possible D gene (5 bases). V was shortened by 0 bases and J by 6 bases, with 11 bases between the two germline ends. The V gene's germline CDR1 is SGHRS and CDR2 YFSETQ. This CDR3 comprises 14 residues. The CDR3 loop is CASSLGGPRDTQYF. The CDR3 DNA reads TGCGCCAGCAGCTTGGGGGGCCCGAGGGATACGCAGTATTTT.

Only a few counts were recorded for this clone. The chain links TRBV2 to TRBJ1-1, with D tentatively TRBD1 (5 bases). From germline, CDR1 is SNHLY and CDR2 FYNNEI. The CDR3 loop spans 13 amino acids. V lost 7 bases, J lost 1 base, and 10 bases lay in between. For the CDR3, the DNA is TGTGCCAGCATTCTGGACAAGAACACTGAAGCTTTCTTT. Its translation: CASILDKNTEAFF.

This clone was seen a handful of times. The J gene is TRBJ2-7, the V gene TRBV15; possible D gene TRBD2, 6 bases. CDR1 and CDR2 (germline): LNHNV, YYDKDF (reference sequence). The CDR3 spans 14 residues. Trimming removed 1 base from V and 1 base from J, with 8 bases in between. CDR3 DNA: TGTGCCACCAGCAGAGTCGCGGGGTCCTACGAGCAGTACTTC. Translated: CATSRVAGSYEQYF.

The rearrangement joins TRBV5-4 to TRBJ1-1; TRBD1 agrees at 8 bases. There are 15 residues in the CDR3. Losses at the gene ends were 3 bases for V and 4 bases for J; bases not matched to a gene: 8. Germline lookup yields CDR1 SGHNT and CDR2 YYREEE (reference sequence). CDR3 sequence (DNA): TGTGCCAGCAGCTCCAAGGACAGGGCCGGCACTGAAGCTTTCTTT. Translation: CASSSKDRAGTEAFF.

The chain has TRBV7-9 and TRBJ1-2; 9 nucleotides line up with TRBD1. The germline V gene encodes CDR1 SEHNR and CDR2 FQNEAQ (reference sequence). Trimming cost V 4 bases and J 7 bases; bases outside gene matches: 7. The CDR3 is 14 residues long. CDR3 sequence: CASSSGQGLIGYTF. In DNA form, the CDR3 reads TGTGCCAGCAGCTCGGGACAGGGTTTGATTGGCTACACCTTC.

The rearrangement joins TRBV6-4 to TRBJ1-1, with D uncertain. This CDR3 has 13 amino acids. V lost 5 bases and J 1 base, leaving 8 bases between the germline ends. Germline CDR1 and CDR2: MRHNA and SNTAGT. The CDR3 DNA reads as TGTGCCAGCAGTCTCCAGGCGAACACTGAAGCTTTCTTT. It yields the protein CASSLQANTEAFF.

The chain uses TRBV10-3 and TRBJ1-2; 10 nucleotides match TRBD1. J gave up 7 bases and V 7 bases, and 12 bases lay outside the gene matches. The germline V gene encodes CDR1 ENHRY and CDR2 SYGVKD. This CDR3 spans 15 amino acids. The CDR3 nucleotides are TGTGCCATCACTATCACCCGGGACAGGGGCTTTGGCTACACCTTC. Encoded protein: CAITITRDRGFGYTF.

The rearrangement joins TRBV7-7 to TRBJ2-2; D unclear. Trimming pared 4 bases from V and 3 bases from J, leaving 6 bases between. Germline V gene lookup returns CDR1 SSHAT and CDR2 FNYEAQ (reference sequence). The CDR3 consists of 13 residues. This CDR3 reads CASSSDHTGELFF. CDR3 DNA sequence: TGTGCCAGCAGCTCTGATCACACCGGGGAGCTGTTTTTT.

The rearrangement joins TRBV21-1 to TRBJ1-3; TRBD1 was called by the table and not checked on the DNA. TRBV21-1 represents a pseudogene. The CDR3 consists of 16 residues. Here the CDR3 reads CASSTNRESSGNTIYF. The CDR3 coding sequence is TGTGCCAGCAGCACAAACAGGGAAAGCTCTGGAAACACCATATATTTT.

The chain carries TRBV15 and TRBJ1-2, with D unclear. Germline assignment: CDR1 LNHNV and CDR2 YYDKDF (reference sequence). The germline V and J ends were trimmed by 0 bases and 8 bases, with 13 bases remaining between them. This CDR3 spans 14 amino acids. DNA of the CDR3: TGTGCCACCAGCAGAGATTTACTGCCCGGGGGCTACACCTTC. It is translated as CATSRDLLPGGYTF.

The chain recombines TRBV2 with TRBJ2-7; TRBD1 matches at 7 bases. The trim removed 8 bases at V and 4 bases at J, leaving 8 bases unmatched. Per the germline V gene, CDR1 is SNHLY and CDR2 is FYNNEI. The length of the CDR3 is 13 residues. The DNA of the CDR3 is TGTGCCAGCCAATCCGGGACAGCGTACGAGCAGTACTTC. Its translation is CASQSGTAYEQYF. Together with reference TRBV2 and TRBJ2-7, the CDR3 gives the full variable domain: EPEVTQTPSHQVTQMGQEVILRCVPISNHLYFYWYRQILGQKVEFLVSFYNNEISEKSEIFDDQFSVERPDGSNFTLKIRSTKLEDSAMYFCASQSGTAYEQYFGPGTRLTVT.